This passage covers 32 T cell receptor beta chains from one sample sequenced in a study of technical replicates of blood from a handful of donors. Sequencing used immunoSEQ multiplex PCR; TCRdb keeps in-frame clones, though not all of them. The sample gives tens of thousands of clones, about 81% of which show up once; nearly 4% is in the top ten. Sequenced material: PBMCs. The origin of the receptors is a human donor in good health. Some clones in this sample may be carry-over from other donors' samples.

This rearrangement joins TRBV6-5 to TRBJ2-2, with D perhaps TRBD1 (5 bases). The germline V and J ends were trimmed by 2 bases and 1 base, with 8 bases remaining between them. CDR3 length equals 15 residues. The germline gives CDR1 MNHEY, CDR2 SVGAGI. The CDR3 protein is CASSYGAGNTGELFF. The CDR3 region has the DNA TGTGCCAGCAGTTACGGGGCCGGGAACACCGGGGAGCTGTTTTTT.

The V and J genes are TRBV7-9 and TRBJ1-1, with 7 bases lining up with TRBD1. This CDR3 region has 14 residues. With V trimmed by 5 bases and J by 1 base, 4 bases remained unmatched. The germline gives CDR1 SEHNR, CDR2 FQNEAQ (reference sequence). CDR3 in amino acids: CASSKQGTNTEAFF. DNA for the CDR3: TGTGCCAGCAGCAAACAGGGGACGAACACTGAAGCTTTCTTT.

This chain joins TRBV29-1 and TRBJ2-7, with 7 bases matching TRBD1. From germline, CDR1 is SQVTM and CDR2 ANQGSEA. The CDR3 contains 12 residues. V dropped 6 bases and J dropped 7; count of bases not matched to a gene: 9. CDR3 amino acids: CSVRQGSREQYF. The DNA for the CDR3 is TGCAGCGTCCGACAGGGATCGAGGGAGCAGTACTTC.

CDR3 DNA sequence: TGTGCCAGCTCACCCCGTCTACAGGGTGTGGATACGCAGTATTTT. Amino acids: CASSPRLQGVDTQYF. The chain employs TRBV18 and TRBJ2-3; possibly TRBD1 for D (6 bases). The V gene's germline CDR1 is KGHSH and CDR2 LQKENI. Trimming left V 3 bases short and J 6 bases short, with 16 bases between. This CDR3 is built from 15 residues.

The rearrangement uses TRBV6-5 and TRBJ1-4; possible D gene TRBD1, 5 bases. The CDR3 covers 14 residues. Per germline, CDR1 MNHEY and CDR2 SVGAGI. Trimming left V 5 bases short and J 11 bases short, with 18 bases between. CDR3 coding DNA: TGTGCCAGCAGTAAACAGGAGGGGCTTTTGAAACTGTTTTTT. The encoded protein is CASSKQEGLLKLFF.

This sequence joins TRBV5-1 and TRBJ2-2; 9 positions agree with TRBD2. The CDR3 runs to 15 residues. Germline V gene data show CDR1 as SGHRS and CDR2 as YFSETQ. With V trimmed by 0 bases and J by 5 bases, 2 bases remained unmatched. The CDR3 is CASSLGLAVTGELFF. DNA for the CDR3: TGCGCCAGCAGCTTGGGACTAGCGGTTACCGGGGAGCTGTTTTTT.

This sequence joins TRBV5-6 and TRBJ2-1, with D tentatively TRBD1 (5 bases). V was clipped by 4 bases and J by 6 bases, with 14 bases between them. The CDR3 has 14 residues. Germline lookup yields CDR1 SGHDT and CDR2 YYEEEE. The CDR3 sequence: CASSASAGINEQFF. CDR3 bases: TGTGCCAGCAGCGCCTCCGCAGGGATCAATGAGCAGTTCTTC. Combining the CDR3 with reference TRBV5-6 and TRBJ2-1 gives the whole variable domain DAGVTQSPTHLIKTRGQQVTLRCSPKSGHDTVSWYQQALGQGPQFIFQYYEEEERQRGNFPDRFSGHQFPNYSSELNVNALLLGDSALYLCASSASAGINEQFFGPGTRLTVL.

The chain has TRBV5-1 and TRBJ1-5, with a tentative D call TRBD1 (5 bases). This CDR3 region has 15 residues. Trimming shortened V by 5 bases and J by 2 bases, and 14 bases separated the two germline ends. The germline CDR1 and CDR2 sequences are SGHRS and YFSETQ. CDR3 in amino acids: CASSQTAGRNQPQHF. In nucleotides, the CDR3 is TGCGCCAGCAGTCAAACGGCAGGGCGCAATCAGCCCCAGCATTTT.

The chain combines TRBV25-1 with TRBJ2-1, with TRBD2 matching 10 bases. The V gene end was trimmed by 3 bases and the J gene end by 7 bases; junction bases not matched to a gene: 6. Germline loops: CDR1 MGHDK, CDR2 SYGVNS. This CDR3 region has 15 residues. Here the CDR3 DNA reads TGTGCCAGCAGTGATGCAGCGGGAGGGCAGAATGAGCAGTTCTTC. This encodes CASSDAAGGQNEQFF. Looking up the rest from reference TRBV25-1 and TRBJ2-1 gives the full variable domain: EADIYQTPRYLVIGTGKKITLECSQTMGHDKMYWYQQDPGMELHLIHYSYGVNSTEKGDLSSESTVSRIRTEHFPLTLESARPSHTSQYLCASSDAAGGQNEQFFGPGTRLTVL.

This chain connects TRBV7-2 to TRBJ2-3; 8 bases map to TRBD2. V trimming: 5 bases; J trimming: 4 bases; junction bases outside the gene matches: 5. CDR3 length: 14 residues. The germline V gene has CDR1 SGHTA and CDR2 FQGNSA. The CDR3 sequence: CASSLGLDSDTQYF. The CDR3 DNA follows: TGTGCCAGCAGCCTGGGACTAGACTCAGATACGCAGTATTTT.

This chain uses TRBV19 with TRBJ1-2; 8 nucleotides align to TRBD1. Germline CDR1 is LNHDA and CDR2 is SQIVND (reference sequence). V was clipped by 6 bases and J by 8 bases; unmatched bases: 11. CDR3 length: 14 residues. CDR3 in DNA: TGTGCCAGTAGAGCGGACAGGGATTCGGGAGGCTACACCTTC. Protein: CASRADRDSGGYTF. The full variable domain, in which reference TRBV19 and TRBJ1-2 provide the parts outside the CDR3, is DGGITQSPKYLFRKEGQNVTLSCEQNLNHDAMYWYRQDPGQGLRLIYYSQIVNDFQKGDIAEGYSVSREKKESFPLTVTSAQKNPTAFYLCASRADRDSGGYTFGSGTRLTVV.

V and J are TRBV6-6 and TRBJ1-1, with 7 bases aligning to TRBD1. The germline V gene has CDR1 MNHNY and CDR2 SVGAGI (reference sequence). CDR3 size: 16 residues. After removal of 6 bases from V and 4 bases from J, the junction contained 14 bases not matched to a gene. CDR3 DNA sequence: TGTGCCAGCAGCTTGCTCAGAGGACAGGTGAGCACTGAAGCTTTCTTT. Protein product: CASSLLRGQVSTEAFF.

V is TRBV18 and J is TRBJ2-1; no clear D. Trimming left V 6 bases short and J 1 base short, with 7 bases between. The germline gives CDR1 KGHSH, CDR2 LQKENI. The CDR3 spans 13 residues. Here the CDR3 reads CASSPLSYNEQFF. The DNA for the CDR3 is TGTGCCAGCTCCCCTTTGTCCTACAATGAGCAGTTCTTC.

The CDR3: CASSLGSRTGELFF. DNA for the CDR3: TGTGCCAGCAGCTTAGGGAGCCGCACCGGGGAGCTGTTTTTT. V gene TRBV7-2 combines with J gene TRBJ2-2, with unresolved D. The CDR3 sequence is 14 residues long. The V end was cut by 1 base, the J end by 4 bases, with 7 bases between. The germline CDR1 and CDR2 sequences are SGHTA and FQGNSA.

V gene TRBV9 combines with J gene TRBJ1-6; 7 bases are shared with TRBD1. V shed 3 bases, J shed 4 bases, and the junction held 4 bases outside the gene matches. The CDR3 is made up of 15 amino acids. Germline V gene sequence: CDR1 SGDLS, CDR2 YYNGEE. CDR3 bases: TGTGCCAGCAGCGCCGGGACAGAGTATAATTCACCCCTCCACTTT. Protein product: CASSAGTEYNSPLHF.

The chain carries TRBV4-3 and TRBJ1-1; D gene ambiguous. The germline CDR1 and CDR2 sequences are LGHNA and YSLEER. The CDR3 length is 16 residues. Trimming cost V 0 bases and J 1 base, with 12 bases left between them. The CDR3 here is CASSQDRGSGNTEAFF. Here the CDR3 DNA reads TGCGCCAGCAGCCAAGATCGTGGAAGCGGGAACACTGAAGCTTTCTTT.

V usage is TRBV5-6 and J usage is TRBJ2-7; 7 nucleotides align to TRBD2. Germline V gives CDR1 SGHDT, CDR2 YYEEEE. CDR3 length: 15 residues. The V segment lost 0 bases and the J segment 7 bases; nucleotides outside the gene matches: 10. CDR3 protein: CASSLDTGLRAEQYF. The DNA of the CDR3 is TGTGCCAGCAGCTTGGATACGGGACTAAGGGCAGAGCAGTACTTC.

The rearrangement uses TRBV2 and TRBJ2-7; 12 positions match TRBD1. Trimming removed 10 bases from V and 6 bases from J; junction bases left unmatched: 10. The germline gives CDR1 SNHLY, CDR2 FYNNEI. This CDR3 is built from 14 residues. The CDR3: CATKEGTGGSEQYF. CDR3 DNA sequence: TGTGCCACCAAAGAAGGGACAGGGGGCTCCGAGCAGTACTTC.

The chain joins TRBV29-1 to TRBJ2-7; D call uncertain. Trimming took off 5 bases at V and 3 bases at J, with 5 bases between the two ends. This CDR3 comprises 10 residues. The germline V gene has CDR1 SQVTM and CDR2 ANQGSEA. The CDR3 DNA reads as TGCAGCGTTTTTCACTACGAGCAGTACTTC. Residues: CSVFHYEQYF.

The rearrangement joins TRBV4-2 to TRBJ2-5, with TRBD1 matching over 7 bases. The CDR3 sequence is 15 residues long. Trimming removed 3 bases from V and 4 bases from J; junction bases left unmatched: 8. In germline, CDR1 is LGHNA, CDR2 YNFKEQ. CDR3 DNA sequence: TGTGCCAGCAGCCAGGGTACAGGGGTCCCAGAGACCCAGTACTTC. It translates to CASSQGTGVPETQYF.

The chain uses TRBV2 and TRBJ1-4; 9 nucleotides align to TRBD1. J lost 3 bases, V lost 6 bases, and 11 bases had no gene match. Germline V gene data show CDR1 as SNHLY and CDR2 as FYNNEI. There are 17 residues in the CDR3. The CDR3 sequence is CASSGTGPKRSNEKLFF. CDR3 in DNA: TGTGCCAGCAGCGGGACAGGGCCTAAAAGGTCTAATGAAAAACTGTTTTTT.

The CDR3 is CASSLTSGTSKVWYF. In nucleotides, the CDR3 is TGCGCCAGCAGCTTGACTAGCGGGACCTCCAAGGTATGGTACTTC. The chain couples TRBV5-1 to TRBJ2-4; 10 bases agree with TRBD2. The CDR3 covers 15 residues. Germline assignment: CDR1 SGHRS and CDR2 YFSETQ. V shed 1 base and J 15 bases; nucleotides not matched to a gene: 13.

CDR3 DNA sequence: TGTGCCAGCAGCTTATGGTCGGCGGGAATGAACACTGAAGCTTTCTTT. Translation: CASSLWSAGMNTEAFF. V gene TRBV7-6 combines with J gene TRBJ1-1; D is uncertain. This CDR3 is 16 amino acids long. Germline values: CDR1 SGHVS, CDR2 FNYEAQ. V dropped 2 bases and J dropped 0 bases, with 13 bases sitting between them.

This chain joins TRBV4-1 and TRBJ2-5, with D perhaps matching TRBD2 (6 bases). V lost 8 bases, J lost 6 bases, and 19 bases lay in between. Germline CDR1 reads MGHRA; CDR2 reads YSYEKL. This CDR3 is 14 amino acids long. The DNA for the CDR3 is TGCGCCAGCTGTCAGCGGGTGGGGTTAAAGACCCAGTACTTC. Translating it yields CASCQRVGLKTQYF.

The sample holds a few counts of this clone. The V gene is TRBV13, the J gene TRBJ1-1; a possible D gene is TRBD1 (5 bases). This CDR3 spans 15 amino acids. V was shortened by 1 base and J by 3 bases, with 12 bases between the two germline ends. Looked up from germline, CDR1 is PRHDT and CDR2 is FYEKMQ (reference sequence). The DNA of the CDR3 is TGTGCCAGCAGCTTAGTGGGGCGCAGCGACACTGAAGCTTTCTTT. Protein product: CASSLVGRSDTEAFF.

CDR3 sequence: CASSSDRGAEKLFF. The CDR3 bases are TGTGCCAGCAGTTCGGACAGGGGGGCGGAAAAACTGTTTTTT. J is TRBJ1-4 and V is TRBV7-9, with 10 bases that match TRBD1. V was pared by 6 bases and J by 8 bases, with 6 bases of the junction left unmatched. Germline V gives CDR1 SEHNR, CDR2 FQNEAQ (reference sequence). This CDR3 has 14 residues.

This chain uses TRBV6-5 with TRBJ2-1; tentative D call: TRBD2 (6 bases). The CDR3 contains 11 residues. Germline CDR1 MNHEY, CDR2 SVGAGI. V lost 8 bases, J lost 7 bases, and 9 bases lay in between. Here the CDR3 reads CASGLLNEQFF. In DNA, the CDR3 is TGTGCCAGCGGACTATTAAATGAGCAGTTCTTC.

The J gene is TRBJ1-5, the V gene TRBV19; 9 bases agree with TRBD1. Germline V gene lookup returns CDR1 LNHDA and CDR2 SQIVND (reference sequence). This CDR3 is 14 amino acids long. J lost 5 bases, V lost 7 bases, and 6 bases had no gene match. In DNA, the CDR3 is TGTGCCAGTAAAACAGGGGGCCTAGATCAGCCCCAGCATTTT. Its translation is CASKTGGLDQPQHF. Based on the CDR3 plus reference TRBV19 and TRBJ1-5, the full variable domain is DGGITQSPKYLFRKEGQNVTLSCEQNLNHDAMYWYRQDPGQGLRLIYYSQIVNDFQKGDIAEGYSVSREKKESFPLTVTSAQKNPTAFYLCASKTGGLDQPQHFGDGTRLSIL.

This chain's CDR3 is CAWHPRGGDREKLFF. The CDR3 DNA sequence: TGTGCCTGGCACCCTAGGGGGGGCGATCGGGAAAAACTGTTTTTT. The chain couples TRBV30 to TRBJ1-4; tentative D call: TRBD1 (6 bases). V lost 5 bases and J 8 bases, leaving 21 bases between the germline ends. CDR3 size: 15 residues. CDR1 and CDR2 from the germline V gene are GTSNPN and SVGIG (reference sequence).

The chain is built from TRBV29-1 and TRBJ2-1; the match to TRBD2 covers 8 bases. There are 15 residues in the CDR3. V dropped 7 bases and J dropped 5; count of bases not matched to a gene: 13. The germline gives CDR1 SQVTM, CDR2 ANQGSEA. CDR3 in amino acids: CSASPGTRANNEQFF. In nucleotides, the CDR3 is TGCAGCGCAAGCCCCGGGACTAGGGCTAACAATGAGCAGTTCTTC.

This clone has just a few counts. The rearrangement joins TRBV11-2 to TRBJ2-3; 10 bases agree with TRBD2. The V and J ends lost 9 bases and 2 bases, in that order; junction bases with no gene match: 8. The CDR3 is made up of 15 amino acids. CDR1 is SGHAT, CDR2 FQNNGV, per germline. CDR3 DNA: TGTGCCAGTGTAGTAGCGGGGGGCCCCACAGATACGCAGTATTTT. The encoded protein is CASVVAGGPTDTQYF.

This sequence joins TRBV5-5 and TRBJ2-7, with D possibly TRBD1 on 6 matching bases. The V end lost 4 bases, the J end lost 2 bases, and 13 bases lay between the germline ends. The CDR3 runs 14 residues. CDR1 is SGHKS and CDR2 is YYEKEE in the germline V gene (reference sequence). The CDR3 bases are TGTGCCAGCAGCCTGCGACAGGAGCCCTACGAGCAGTACTTC. This sequence encodes CASSLRQEPYEQYF.